This paragraph covers one T cell receptor (beta chain) sequence. As yet, its antigen is unknown. The repertoire was sequenced with immunoSEQ multiplex PCR; TCRdb's copy has only in-frame clones and lacks some. The sample has about 49,000 clones; roughly 84% are singletons. With ipilimumab providing CTLA-4 blockade, focal radiation was administered to patients who had chemo-refractory metastatic non-small-cell lung cancer. These data belong to a study of radiotherapy plus CTLA-4 blockade in lung cancer. There are 15 residues in the CDR3. CDR1 LNHDA and CDR2 SQIVND come from the germline V gene (reference sequence). Trimming stripped 7 bases from V and 6 bases from J, with 19 bases between. Findings and caveats of the study: TCR clones from tumors expanded in blood after radiotherapy plus ipilimumab.

The chain carries TRBV19 and TRBJ1-5; weak D call: TRBD1 (5 bases). This receptor was obtained from a human donor with non-small cell lung cancer whose response to radiotherapy plus ipilimumab could not be evaluated. The starting material was peripheral blood, obtained from a patient treated with radiotherapy plus ipilimumab. In DNA, the CDR3 is TGTGCCAGTACTCCCCGGGGGTTGAGTGGTCAGCCCCAGCATTTT. Amino acid sequence: CASTPRGLSGQPQHF.